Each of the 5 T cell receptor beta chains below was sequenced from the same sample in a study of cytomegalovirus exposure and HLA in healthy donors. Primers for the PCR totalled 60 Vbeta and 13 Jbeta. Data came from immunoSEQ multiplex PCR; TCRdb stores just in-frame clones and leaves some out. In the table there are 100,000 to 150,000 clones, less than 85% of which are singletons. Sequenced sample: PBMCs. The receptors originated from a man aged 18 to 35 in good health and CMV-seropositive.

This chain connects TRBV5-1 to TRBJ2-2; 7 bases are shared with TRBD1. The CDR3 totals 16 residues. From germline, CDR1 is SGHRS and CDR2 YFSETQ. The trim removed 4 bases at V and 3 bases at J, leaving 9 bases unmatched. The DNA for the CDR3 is TGCGCCAGCAGCAGAAAGGGGGACAGTTACACCGGGGAGCTGTTTTTT. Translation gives CASSRKGDSYTGELFF.

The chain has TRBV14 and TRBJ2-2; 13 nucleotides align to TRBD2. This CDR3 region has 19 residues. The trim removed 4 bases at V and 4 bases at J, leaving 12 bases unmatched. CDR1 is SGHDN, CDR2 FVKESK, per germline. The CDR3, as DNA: TGTGCCAGCAGCCGCCGACTAGCGGGGGGAGTCTCGGTCACCGGGGAGCTGTTTTTT. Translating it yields CASSRRLAGGVSVTGELFF. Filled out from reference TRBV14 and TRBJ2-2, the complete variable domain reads EAGVTQFPSHSVIEKGQTVTLRCDPISGHDNLYWYRRVMGKEIKFLLHFVKESKQDESGMPNNRFLAERTGGTYSTLKVQPAELEDSGVYFCASSRRLAGGVSVTGELFFGEGSRLTVL.

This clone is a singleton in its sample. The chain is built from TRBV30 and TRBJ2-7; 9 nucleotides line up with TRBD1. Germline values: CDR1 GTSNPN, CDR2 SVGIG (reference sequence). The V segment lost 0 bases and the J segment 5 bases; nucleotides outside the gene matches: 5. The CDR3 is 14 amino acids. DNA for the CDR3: TGTGCCTGGAGTGTAGGGACAGGGTACGACGAGCAGTACTTC. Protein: CAWSVGTGYDEQYF.

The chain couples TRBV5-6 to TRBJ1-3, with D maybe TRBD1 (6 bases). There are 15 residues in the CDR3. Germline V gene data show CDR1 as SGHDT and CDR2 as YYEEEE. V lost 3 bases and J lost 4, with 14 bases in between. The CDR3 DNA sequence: TGTGCCAGCAGCTGGGGGCAGGGTACCGGAAACACCATATATTTT. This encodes CASSWGQGTGNTIYF. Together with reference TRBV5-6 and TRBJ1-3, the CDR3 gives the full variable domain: DAGVTQSPTHLIKTRGQQVTLRCSPKSGHDTVSWYQQALGQGPQFIFQYYEEEERQRGNFPDRFSGHQFPNYSSELNVNALLLGDSALYLCASSWGQGTGNTIYFGEGSWLTVV.

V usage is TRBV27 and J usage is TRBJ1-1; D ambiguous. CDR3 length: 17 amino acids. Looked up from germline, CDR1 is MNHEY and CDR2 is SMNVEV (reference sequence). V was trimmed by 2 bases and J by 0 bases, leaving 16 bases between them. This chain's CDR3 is CASSLLSPAAMNTEAFF. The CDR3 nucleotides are TGTGCCAGCAGTTTACTCAGTCCCGCGGCGATGAACACTGAAGCTTTCTTT.